The 10 T cell receptor beta chains presented below share a single source sample, sequenced in a study of regulatory T cells in long-lasting Graves disease. To make TCR beta libraries, researchers used iRepertoire HTBI primers and Arm-PCR of CDR3 regions. TCRdb analysed the multiplex PCR reads with MiXCR anew, one entry per CDR3 protein. The table records under 300,000 distinct CDR3 sequences, 20% to 25% of them present only once. Regarding time point: newly diagnosed GD, antithyroid drugs for less than 3 months. The TCR library used RNA extracted from PBMCs. The sample in question was peripheral blood mononuclear cells (PBMCs), obtained at new diagnosis, from a patient treated with antithyroid drugs. Every receptor here comes from a female donor with Graves disease.

This clonotype was found many times. The genes are TRBV12-3 or TRBV12-4 and TRBJ2-3; D ambiguous. This CDR3 is built from 11 residues. The V end lost 3 bases, the J end lost 8 bases, and 6 bases lay between the germline ends. The CDR3 here is CASSLHSTQYF. CDR3 nucleotide sequence: TGTGCCAGCAGTTTGCATTCTACGCAGTATTTT.

Worth noting for this clonotype: The germline gene is not matched at one end of the junction; a read error may be the cause. This chain uses TRBV12-3 or TRBV12-4 with TRBJ1-6; 9 nucleotides agree with TRBD1. The CDR3 contains 15 residues. DNA for the CDR3: TGTGCCAGCAGGCCCAACAGGGGGCCTAATTCACCCCTCCGCTTT. Its translation is CASRPNRGPNSPLRF.

This clonotype came up a few times. V and J are TRBV28 and TRBJ2-1; 7 bases line up with TRBD2. The CDR3 sequence is 15 residues long. With V trimmed by 5 bases and J by 2 bases, 6 bases remained unmatched. The germline CDR1 and CDR2 sequences are MDHEN and SYDVKM. The CDR3 DNA reads TGTGCCAGCAGTACGCTAGCGGCCACCTACAATGAGCAGTTCTTC. It specifies CASSTLAATYNEQFF.

As concerns this clonotype: One base separates it from a far larger clone, so it is likely a read error. The conserved final phenylalanine or tryptophan is absent from the CDR3, which likely points to a read error. The chain links TRBV6-1 to TRBJ2-1, with D possibly called TRBD1 or TRBD2 (5 bases each). The J call is uncertain, as TRBJ2-5 better fits the DNA end. Germline lookup yields CDR1 MNHNS and CDR2 SASEGT. The CDR3 extends over 15 amino acids. CDR3: CASSVGDGRQETQYS. In nucleotides, the CDR3 is TGTGCCAGCAGCGTAGGGGACGGCCGCCAAGAGACCCAGTACTCC.

A note on this clonotype: Just one base apart from a much larger clone, this may be a read error. The rearrangement uses TRBV6-2 or TRBV6-3 and TRBJ2-7, with 7 bases identical to TRBD1. The CDR3 is made up of 16 amino acids. Germline V gene lookup returns CDR1 MNHEY and CDR2 SVGEGT. CDR3 in DNA: TGTGCCAACAGTTTCACTACAGGGGTCACGACCTACGGGCAGTACTTC. Translated, it gives CANSFTTGVTTYGQYF.

The CDR3 here is CASRAGTGLSSYNEQFF. Written as DNA, the CDR3 is TGTGCCAGCAGAGCCGGGACAGGGTTGAGCTCCTACAATGAGCAGTTCTTC. The rearrangement uses TRBV2 and TRBJ2-1, with 9 bases aligning to TRBD1. Per the germline V gene, CDR1 is SNHLY and CDR2 is FYNNEI. V lost 6 bases and J lost 0; bases outside the gene matches: 9. The CDR3 is 17 amino acids. Full variable domain (outside the CDR3, taken from reference TRBV2 and TRBJ2-1): EPEVTQTPSHQVTQMGQEVILRCVPISNHLYFYWYRQILGQKVEFLVSFYNNEISEKSEIFDDQFSVERPDGSNFTLKIRSTKLEDSAMYFCASRAGTGLSSYNEQFFGPGTRLTVL.

This clonotype was recorded at least ten times. At one boundary the junction diverges from the germline segment, which might be a read error. The DNA of the CDR3 is TGTGCCAGCAGCCCCGGGACAGGGCGGTACCAAGAGACCCAGTACTTC. Its translation: CASSPGTGRYQETQYF. The rearrangement links TRBV5-1 to TRBJ2-5; 9 bases are shared with TRBD1. The CDR3 has 16 residues. Germline V CDR1 and CDR2: SGHRS, YFSETQ.

This clonotype was seen repeatedly, ten times or more. Here the CDR3 reads CASSPRGQGTYEQYF. DNA for the CDR3: TGTGCCAGCAGCCCTCGAGGACAGGGGACCTACGAGCAGTACTTC. This chain links TRBV9 with TRBJ2-7, with 9 bases that match TRBD1. Unmatched junction bases numbered 7, after V lost 4 bases and J lost 2 bases. This CDR3 comprises 15 residues. Germline lookup yields CDR1 SGDLS and CDR2 YYNGEE.

This clonotype came up a few times. A much larger clone lies one base from this, so it may be a read error. J is TRBJ2-2 and V is TRBV9, with D perhaps TRBD1 or TRBD2 (5 bases each). In germline, CDR1 is SGDLS, CDR2 YYNGEE. This CDR3 comprises 14 residues. The CDR3 bases are TGTGCCAGCAGCTTGGGGCAGGGAGACGGGGAGCTGCTTTTT. Amino acids: CASSLGQGDGELLF. The whole variable domain, filled in from reference TRBV9 and TRBJ2-2, reads DSGVTQTPKHLITATGQRVTLRCSPRSGDLSVYWYQQSLDQGLQFLIQYYNGEERAKGNILERFSAQQFPDLHSELNLSSLELGDSALYFCASSLGQGDGELLFGEGSRLTVL.

This clonotype was found many times. The rearrangement links TRBV24-1 to TRBJ2-1, with D possibly matching TRBD1 (5 bases). The CDR3 has 14 amino acids. Trimming stripped 9 bases from V and 5 bases from J, with 16 bases between. The germline gives CDR1 KGHDR, CDR2 SFDVKD. In DNA, the CDR3 is TGTGCCACCGCTAAGGGGTGGGGTCACAATGAGCAGTTCTTC. Its translation: CATAKGWGHNEQFF.